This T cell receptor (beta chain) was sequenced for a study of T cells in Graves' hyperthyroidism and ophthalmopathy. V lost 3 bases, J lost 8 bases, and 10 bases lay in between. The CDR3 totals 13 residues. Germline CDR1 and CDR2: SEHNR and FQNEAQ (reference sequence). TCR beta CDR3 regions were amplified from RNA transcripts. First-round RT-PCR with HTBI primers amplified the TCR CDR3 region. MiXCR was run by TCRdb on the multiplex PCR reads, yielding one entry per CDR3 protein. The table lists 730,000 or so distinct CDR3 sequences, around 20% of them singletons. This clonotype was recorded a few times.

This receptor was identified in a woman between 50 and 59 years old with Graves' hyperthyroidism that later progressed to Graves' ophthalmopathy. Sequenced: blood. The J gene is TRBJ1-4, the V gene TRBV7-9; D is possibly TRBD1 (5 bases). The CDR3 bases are TGTGCCAGCAGCTTCGGCAGGGCGGAAAAACTGTTTTTT. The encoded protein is CASSFGRAEKLFF.